This entry lists 12 T cell receptor beta chains sequenced from one sample in a study of blood T cell repertoires in COVID-19. Sequencing used immunoSEQ multiplex PCR; TCRdb keeps in-frame clones, though not all of them. The sample includes about 34,000 clones, approximately 91% of them seen just once. The sample consisted of peripheral blood. These receptors were collected from a man between 65 and 85 years old with active COVID-19.

The chain uses TRBV6-4 and TRBJ1-2; D possibly corresponds to TRBD1 (6 bases). V was clipped by 3 bases and J by 4 bases, with 9 bases between them. The CDR3 totals 13 residues. Germline-derived CDR1 and CDR2 are MRHNA and SNTAGT. Here the CDR3 reads CASSEQGGYGYTF. CDR3 in DNA: TGTGCCAGCAGTGAACAGGGCGGCTATGGCTACACCTTC.

The chain links TRBV2 to TRBJ2-7, with 8 bases fitting TRBD1. The V and J ends lost 8 bases and 3 bases, in that order; junction bases with no gene match: 9. CDR3 length: 14 amino acids. CDR1 SNHLY and CDR2 FYNNEI come from the germline V gene. In nucleotides, the CDR3 is TGTGCCAGCCGCCAGACAGGGGCGGTCTACGAGCAGTACTTC. Its protein is CASRQTGAVYEQYF.

The J gene is TRBJ2-1, the V gene TRBV7-8; TRBD2 agrees at 10 bases. Germline CDR1 reads SGHVS; CDR2 reads FQNEAQ. The CDR3 contains 15 residues. Trimming at V came to 1 base and at J to 6 bases, leaving 3 bases not matched to a gene. CDR3: CASSLGSGRLNEQFF. The DNA for the CDR3 is TGTGCCAGCAGCTTAGGTAGCGGGAGGCTCAATGAGCAGTTCTTC.

The count of this clone is one. V is TRBV27 and J is TRBJ2-6, with unresolved D. This CDR3 has 14 amino acids. CDR1 MNHEY and CDR2 SMNVEV come from the germline V gene (reference sequence). Trimming cost V 1 base and J 1 base, with 2 bases left between them. In DNA form, the CDR3 reads TGTGCCAGCAGTTTATTATCTGGGGCCAACGTCCTGACTTTC. Translated, it gives CASSLLSGANVLTF.

The chain employs TRBV28 and TRBJ1-4, with 11 nucleotides matching TRBD1. From germline, CDR1 is MDHEN and CDR2 SYDVKM. The junction had 5 bases not matched to a gene; V was cut back by 4 bases and J by 7 bases. The CDR3 spans 15 residues. CDR3 DNA: TGTGCCAGCAGTTCCGGGACAGGGGGTTTTGAAAAACTGTTTTTT. As protein: CASSSGTGGFEKLFF.

The chain carries TRBV3-1 (or the pseudogene TRBV3-2) and TRBJ2-7; 10 bases are a match to TRBD1. Germline CDR1 LGHDT, CDR2 YNNKEL (reference sequence). With 3 bases clipped from V and 5 bases from J, the junction kept 10 bases outside the gene matches. There are 16 residues in the CDR3. CDR3 sequence reads: CASSHKARTGGNEQYF. CDR3 nucleotides: TGTGCCAGCAGCCATAAAGCACGGACAGGGGGTAACGAGCAGTACTTC.

The genes are TRBV28 and TRBJ1-5; 9 bases match TRBD1. The V segment lost 5 bases and the J segment 2 bases; nucleotides outside the gene matches: 10. CDR3 length: 17 amino acids. Germline V gene data show CDR1 as MDHEN and CDR2 as SYDVKM. CDR3 loop: CASSLWDRATRNQPQHF. The CDR3, as DNA: TGTGCCAGCAGTCTCTGGGACAGGGCAACTCGCAATCAGCCCCAGCATTTT.

The V gene is TRBV27, the J gene TRBJ2-3; 10 bases match TRBD2. Germline V lookup: CDR1 MNHEY, CDR2 SMNVEV (reference sequence). This CDR3 spans 15 amino acids. V lost 2 bases to trimming and J lost 3 bases; unmatched junction nucleotides: 2. The CDR3 sequence: CASSLLAGATDTQYF. For the CDR3, the DNA is TGTGCCAGCAGTTTACTAGCGGGAGCGACAGATACGCAGTATTTT.

The chain recombines TRBV10-3 with TRBJ2-5; D is unresolved. The CDR3 length is 14 residues. Deletions cut 0 bases from V and 6 bases from J, with 11 bases between. CDR1 is ENHRY and CDR2 is SYGVKD in the germline V gene. The CDR3 protein is CAISESSLSKTQYF. The CDR3 DNA follows: TGTGCCATCAGTGAGTCGAGTCTGTCAAAGACCCAGTACTTC.

This clone was seen more than once but under ten times. The V gene is TRBV19, the J gene TRBJ1-2, with 12 bases that match TRBD1. Per germline, CDR1 LNHDA and CDR2 SQIVND (reference sequence). V gave up 6 bases and J gave up 6 bases; unmatched junction bases: 5. CDR3 length: 14 residues. The CDR3 nucleotides are TGTGCCAGTAGACGGGACAGGGGGCGTGATGGCTACACCTTC. It is translated as CASRRDRGRDGYTF.

The rearrangement joins TRBV4-3 to TRBJ2-3; 9 positions agree with TRBD2. Germline V gives CDR1 LGHNA, CDR2 YSLEER. Trimming cost V 0 bases and J 3 bases; bases outside gene matches: 4. This CDR3 spans 16 amino acids. CDR3: CASSQEASGRTDTQYF. In DNA form, the CDR3 reads TGCGCCAGCAGCCAAGAAGCCAGCGGGAGGACAGATACGCAGTATTTT.

The J gene is TRBJ1-2, the V gene TRBV7-9; TRBD1 aligns across 8 bases. This CDR3 is 14 amino acids long. Germline lookup yields CDR1 SEHNR and CDR2 FQNEAQ (reference sequence). Unmatched junction bases numbered 3, after V lost 1 base and J lost 5 bases. CDR3 DNA sequence: TGTGCCAGCAGCTTAGGACAGGGGAGTTATGGCTACACCTTC. Protein sequence: CASSLGQGSYGYTF.